This TCR beta chain was profiled in a study of blood T cell repertoires in COVID-19. The wider study: Samples of COVID-19 (acute and convalescent) were obtained from the United States, Italy and Spain.

This CDR3 has 17 amino acids. Losses at the gene ends were 0 bases for V and 7 bases for J; bases not matched to a gene: 9. In germline, CDR1 is LGHNA, CDR2 YNFKEQ. Assay: immunoSEQ multiplex PCR; the TCRdb copy retains only in-frame clones and omits some. Altogether around 70,000 clones are present, approximately 90% being singletons, with the ten largest covering around 5.4%. What was sequenced was peripheral blood. The origin of this receptor is a human donor in a cohort sampled during active COVID-19. V and J are TRBV4-2 and TRBJ2-1; TRBD2 agrees at 10 bases. This CDR3 is CASSQDQSSGGFNEQFF. The CDR3 DNA sequence: TGTGCCAGCAGCCAAGATCAATCTAGCGGGGGATTTAATGAGCAGTTCTTC.